The rows below give T cell receptor beta chains drawn from one sample of a study of blood T cells in healthy people across ages. Using its own MiXCR run on the 5' RACE reads, TCRdb lists one record per CDR3 protein. The sample consists of about 640,000 distinct CDR3 sequences, about 53% of them appearing once. The specimen sequenced was blood. The receptors originated from a man aged 55-75 years in good health. Both conserved end residues are part of each CDR3. D genes are given only for firm matches. The size of a clone is reported for some rows only, either as once, few or many, or as a class for expanded clones.

-	TRBV7-2	TRBJ2-5	-	TGTGCCAGCAGCTTCCTGACTTCTCAAGGGAATGAGCAGTACTTC	CASSFLTSQGNEQYF
-	TRBV7-8	TRBJ2-5	TRBD1	TGTGCCAGCAGCCCCTACGGACAGGGTGGGGAGACCCAGTACTTC	CASSPYGQGGETQYF
-	TRBV3-1	TRBJ1-2	TRBD1	TGTACCAGCAGCCAATCGGGACAGGGGGCAGGGTATGGCTACACCTTC	CTSSQSGQGAGYGYTF
-	TRBV29-1	TRBJ1-2	-	TGCAGCGTTGATTCCGAGGGAGTCGCGCATGGCTACACCTTC	CSVDSEGVAHGYTF
-	TRBV10-1	TRBJ2-3	TRBD2	TGCGCCAGCGGAACTAGCGGGGGGCCCACAGATACGCAGTATTTT	CASGTSGGPTDTQYF
-	TRBV5-5	TRBJ2-5	-	TGTGCCAGCAGTTCCCCGGGCTTCCAAGAGACCCAGTACTTC	CASSSPGFQETQYF
-	TRBV5-1	TRBJ2-3	TRBD1	TGCGCCAGCAGCTTCCCGACAGGGGGCGATACGCAGTATTTT	CASSFPTGGDTQYF
-	TRBV10-1	TRBJ2-3	-	TGCGCCAGCAGTGACGGTCAGGGTCGAGATACGCAGTATTTT	CASSDGQGRDTQYF
-	TRBV15	TRBJ2-5	-	TGTGCCACCAGCGGAGGGGGAAACCAAGAGACCCAGTACTTC	CATSGGGNQETQYF
-	TRBV20-1	TRBJ2-5	TRBD2	TGCAGTGCAGCGGGGCCCCTCGCAAAGACCCAGTACTTC	CSAAGPLAKTQYF
-	TRBV6-6	TRBJ1-4	-	TGTGCCACCTTATTCGGAACAGGTCCTAATGAAAAACTGTTTTTT	CATLFGTGPNEKLFF
-	TRBV2	TRBJ1-2	TRBD1	TGTGCCAGCAGTGAAGCGGGACAGGGTTACTATGGCTACACCTTC	CASSEAGQGYYGYTF
-	TRBV3-1	TRBJ1-6	TRBD1	TGTGCCAGCAGCCAAGGGACAGGGGGATCACCCCTCCACTTT	CASSQGTGGSPLHF
few	TRBV12-3/TRBV12-4	TRBJ2-1	TRBD2	TGTGCCAGCAGTTTGGGACTAGCGGGAGGGCCCTATGAGCAGTTCTTC	CASSLGLAGGPYEQFF
-	TRBV7-2	TRBJ1-4	-	TGTGCCAGCAGCTTAGGGGGGGCAACGGCTAATGAAAAACTGTTTTTT	CASSLGGATANEKLFF
-	TRBV28	TRBJ1-2	-	TGTGCCAGCACCCAGAACGCGAATTGGGTTGGCTGCACCTTC	CASTQNANWVGCTF
-	TRBV20-1	TRBJ2-1	-	TGCAGTGCTCAGACGCCCATCAATGAGCAGTTCTTC	CSAQTPINEQFF
-	TRBV20-1	TRBJ2-3	-	TGCAGTGCTAAGGCTAGGTTCGCGACAGATACGCAGGATTTT	CSAKARFATDTQDF
few	TRBV29-1	TRBJ2-7	TRBD1	TGCAGCGTTGGATCCCGGGACAGGGGCTACGAGCAGTACTTC	CSVGSRDRGYEQYF
-	TRBV2	TRBJ1-6	-	TGTGCCAGCAGTGGTGGGGGACATTCACCCCTCCACTTT	CASSGGGHSPLHF
-	TRBV6-5	TRBJ2-7	-	TGTGCCAGCAGGGGAAGGGCCTACGAGCAGTACTTC	CASRGRAYEQYF
-	TRBV12-3/TRBV12-4	TRBJ2-5	-	TGTGCCAGCAGTTTATCGGGAATGGAGACCCAGTACTTC	CASSLSGMETQYF
-	TRBV20-1	TRBJ2-7	TRBD1	TGCAGTGCTGTGCCGGGACAGGGTTACGAGCAGTACTTC	CSAVPGQGYEQYF
-	TRBV5-1	TRBJ2-7	TRBD2	TGCGCCAGCAGCTTAGCTAGCGGGGTCACGAGAGACGAGCAGTACTTC	CASSLASGVTRDEQYF
-	TRBV24-1	TRBJ1-1	-	TGTGCCACCAGTGACCTATACAACACTGAAGCTTTCTTT	CATSDLYNTEAFF
-	TRBV12-3/TRBV12-4	TRBJ2-1	-	TGTGCCGGCAGAGGTTGGGCCGTCGATGAGCAGTTCTTC	CAGRGWAVDEQFF
-	TRBV7-2	TRBJ2-1	-	TGTGCCAGCAGCTTAAACTCGGGCTACAATGAGCAGTTCTTC	CASSLNSGYNEQFF
-	TRBV13	TRBJ2-3	TRBD2	TGTGCCAGCAGCCCGACTAGCGGGGCAACAGATACGCAGTATTTT	CASSPTSGATDTQYF
few	TRBV5-1	TRBJ2-5	-	TGCGCCAGCAGGACGGAGCAAGAGACCCAGTACTTC	CASRTEQETQYF
few	TRBV5-1	TRBJ2-3	-	TGCGCCAGCAGCTTGAGGGCCTCCGGGACGCAGTATTTT	CASSLRASGTQYF
-	TRBV5-1	TRBJ2-1	TRBD1	TGCGCCAGCAACGGGCTACAGGGGTACAATGAGCAGTTCTTC	CASNGLQGYNEQFF
-	TRBV12-3/TRBV12-4	TRBJ1-5	-	TGTGCCAGCAGCCGGGTCCCTGGTCCCAATCAGCCCCAGCATTTT	CASSRVPGPNQPQHF
-	TRBV20-1	TRBJ2-7	-	TGCAGTGCTAACCCCGCAGCAGGAGACATCTACGAGCAGTACTTC	CSANPAAGDIYEQYF
few	TRBV20-1	TRBJ2-5	-	TGCAGTTCGAACAGGGGATTACGGGGGTCCGAAGAGACCCAGTACTTC	CSSNRGLRGSEETQYF
few	TRBV5-1	TRBJ2-3	-	TGCGCCAGCAGCTTTTTCGGGACTCCTAGCACAGATACGCAGTATTTT	CASSFFGTPSTDTQYF